This entry lists 5 T cell receptor beta chains sequenced from one sample in a study of breast tumors, draining lymph nodes, adjacent tissues. Axillary draining lymph nodes of breast cancer patients supplied the node samples. Using its own MiXCR run on the multiplex PCR reads, TCRdb lists one record per CDR3 protein. The profile shows some 120,000 distinct CDR3 sequences, around 20% of them singletons. Sequencing was done on a sample of axillary lymph node tissue. The receptors here all came from a female donor with breast cancer. Some clones in this sample may be carry-over from other donors' samples.

The table lists this clonotype with many counts. The chain combines TRBV7-9 with TRBJ2-1, with TRBD1 matching over 7 bases. With V trimmed by 7 bases and J by 5 bases, 11 bases remained unmatched. CDR1 SEHNR and CDR2 FQNEAQ come from the germline V gene (reference sequence). The CDR3 is 15 amino acids. CDR3 sequence: CASIPRSGGNNEQFF. The CDR3 DNA sequence: TGTGCCAGCATCCCTAGGTCAGGGGGTAACAATGAGCAGTTCTTC.

A note on this clonotype: A much larger clone differs by one base, so this may be a read error. The V and J genes are TRBV6-6 and TRBJ2-5, with 8 positions matching TRBD1. V trimming: 2 bases; J trimming: 4 bases; junction bases outside the gene matches: 3. Germline values: CDR1 MNHNY, CDR2 SVGAGI (reference sequence). This CDR3 has 14 residues. The CDR3 spells CASSYAQGGETQYF. Here the CDR3 DNA reads TGTGCCAGCAGTTACGCACAGGGGGGAGAGACCCAGTACTTC.

This clonotype has ten or more counts. The chain uses TRBV20-1 and TRBJ2-7; 11 bases line up with TRBD2. The CDR3 runs 14 residues. Germline V gives CDR1 DFQATT, CDR2 SNEGSKA (reference sequence). The DNA of the CDR3 is TGCAGCGCAATCTCCGGGACTAGCGGCTACGAGCAGTACTTC. It yields the protein CSAISGTSGYEQYF.

This clonotype showed up many times. The rearrangement links TRBV7-9 to TRBJ1-4, with 7 bases lining up with TRBD1. This CDR3 is built from 14 residues. J gave up 5 bases and V 0 bases, and 0 bases lay outside the gene matches. Germline-derived CDR1 and CDR2 are SEHNR and FQNEAQ (reference sequence). CDR3 sequence (DNA): TGTGCCAGCAGCTTAGCGGGACAGAATGAAAAACTGTTTTTT. Translation gives CASSLAGQNEKLFF.

This clonotype has ten or more counts. The genes are TRBV6-5 and TRBJ2-1; D remains unclear. The CDR3 is made up of 12 amino acids. Trimming removed 7 bases from V and 10 bases from J, with 14 bases in between. Germline CDR1 and CDR2: MNHEY and SVGAGI. The CDR3 coding sequence is TGTGCCAGCACCGAAAGGGCTGGCGAGCAGTTCTTC. Translating gives CASTERAGEQFF.